This T cell receptor beta chain was identified in a study of vaccination effects on CD4 cells after COVID-19. CDR1 and CDR2 from the germline V gene are LGHDT and YNNKEL (reference sequence). The V end was cut by 6 bases, the J end by 10 bases, with 16 bases between. This CDR3 spans 13 amino acids. Antigen-specific CD4+ T cells were first expanded with viral peptide pools by the ViraFEST assay and only then sequenced. Following 10 days of culture, CD4+ T cells were isolated. Previously uninfected by SARS-CoV-2, the vaccine recipients also showed negative nucleocapsid antibodies. After approximately 2 million PBMC were placed in each well, they were cultured with about 10 IU/ml IL-2 and around 10 ug/ml peptides. Cultures got half-medium changes with IL-2 on days 3 and 7. The data were produced by immunoSEQ multiplex PCR, yet TCRdb's version contains in-frame clones alone and is incomplete. This table holds about 48,000 clones, roughly three quarters found once.

With respect to this clone: Its antigen is unidentified.

The TCR comes from a human donor who received a COVID-19 vaccine. V gene TRBV3-1 (or the pseudogene TRBV3-2) combines with J gene TRBJ2-1; D is ambiguous. Specimen: CD4+ T cells from PBMCs cultured with HCoV-OC43 spike peptides, collected before COVID-19 vaccination. Noted subset: HCoV-OC43 spike overlapping peptide pool stimulation. The CDR3 region is CASSYPGAREQFF. The CDR3 DNA is TGTGCCAGCAGTTATCCTGGCGCGAGGGAGCAGTTCTTC.